Listed here is a single TCR beta chain. Its antigen is not known. The data were taken from a study of blood T cells in healthy people across ages. Whole-study results and caveats: Naive T cell percentage showed a strong correlation with the diversity of TCR beta. The authors considered diversity estimates from one million T cells to be underestimates. Long-lived donors carried more naive CD4+ cells and greater diversity than aged donors.

V lost 7 bases, J lost 4 bases, and 7 bases lay in between. The CDR3 is 12 residues long. CDR1 and CDR2 from the germline V gene are LGHDT and YNNKEL (reference sequence). A second PCR, run for roughly 7 to 11 cycles, used a sample-barcoded 5' primer plus a J-beta primer mix. TCRdb passed the 5' RACE reads through MiXCR, listing each CDR3 protein once. The sample records about 1,800,000 distinct CDR3 sequences, roughly 28% being singletons. The sample was blood. This sequence joins TRBV3-1 and TRBJ1-4, with a tentative D call TRBD1 (5 bases). The receptor was derived from a woman in her 30s in good health. The DNA of the CDR3 is TGTGCCAGCAAGGGGAGTAATGAAAAACTGTTTTTT. Its protein product is CASKGSNEKLFF.